Each of the 21 T cell receptor beta chains below was sequenced from the same sample in a study of T cell responses to AZD1222 COVID-19 vaccine. Method: immunoSEQ multiplex PCR; TCRdb's copy keeps in-frame clones and lacks some. Seen here are around 100,000 clones, 70% to 90% observed once, and the top ten hold about 2.9%. Sequenced material: peripheral blood, taken on day 0 of AZD1222 vaccination. These receptors were collected from an adult in good health.

J is TRBJ1-2 and V is TRBV25-1, with unresolved D. The germline gives CDR1 MGHDK, CDR2 SYGVNS. This CDR3 has 14 residues. Trimming shortened V by 5 bases and J by 3 bases, and 13 bases separated the two germline ends. CDR3 DNA sequence: TGTGCCAGCAGTCTTGTGAGTCTAGACTATGGCTACACCTTC. Translating gives CASSLVSLDYGYTF.

V gene TRBV6-4 combines with J gene TRBJ1-2; D is uncertain. Germline V gene data show CDR1 as MRHNA and CDR2 as SNTAGT. V lost 6 bases to trimming and J lost 5 bases, with 10 bases between them. The CDR3 is made up of 12 amino acids. CDR3 loop: CASSDGPYGYTF. Here the CDR3 DNA reads TGTGCCAGCAGCGACGGACCATATGGCTACACCTTC.

The chain combines TRBV12-3 or TRBV12-4 with TRBJ1-5; maybe TRBD1 (5 bases). V lost 5 bases and J lost 6, with 11 bases in between. The CDR3 is 13 residues long. CDR3 DNA: TGTGCCAGCAGTGGGGCCCCCCGTCAGCCCCAGCATTTT. Translation gives CASSGAPRQPQHF.

This chain links TRBV6-5 with TRBJ1-5, with TRBD1 identical over 7 bases. With V trimmed by 1 base and J by 7 bases, 4 bases remained unmatched. The CDR3 extends over 14 amino acids. Germline loops: CDR1 MNHEY, CDR2 SVGAGI. CDR3 nucleotides: TGTGCCAGCAGTTACTGGCAGGGGGGACAGCCCCAGCATTTT. Amino acid sequence: CASSYWQGGQPQHF.

The chain carries TRBV5-4 and TRBJ2-1; weak D call: TRBD2 (7 bases). V was cut by 2 bases and J by 5 bases, with 11 bases left in between. CDR1 SGHNT and CDR2 YYREEE come from the germline V gene (reference sequence). This CDR3 spans 14 amino acids. CDR3 protein: CASSFGGGNNEQFF. The CDR3, as DNA: TGTGCCAGCAGCTTTGGGGGGGGCAACAATGAGCAGTTCTTC.

The chain links TRBV7-2 to TRBJ1-2; D is uncertain. Germline V gene data show CDR1 as SGHTA and CDR2 as FQGNSA. Trimming cost V 1 base and J 7 bases, with 19 bases left between them. CDR3 length: 16 residues. The CDR3 DNA reads TGTGCCAGCAGCTTAGAGACCCGGTCTCGAGTCCGTGGCTACACCTTC. Translating it yields CASSLETRSRVRGYTF.

The V gene is TRBV2, the J gene TRBJ2-1, with D unclear. Germline CDR1 reads SNHLY; CDR2 reads FYNNEI. The CDR3 runs to 12 residues. V was pared by 5 bases and J by 7 bases, with 9 bases between. CDR3 bases: TGTGCCAGCAGTTTATCGGCTAATGAGCAGTTCTTC. It is translated as CASSLSANEQFF.

The rearrangement links TRBV5-4 to TRBJ1-6; D may be TRBD1 (6 bases). CDR1 and CDR2 from the germline V gene are SGHNT and YYREEE (reference sequence). The CDR3 covers 15 residues. The V end was cut by 4 bases, the J end by 3 bases, with 11 bases between. In DNA, the CDR3 is TGTGCCAGCAGCAGGGACACCAACTATAATTCACCCCTCCACTTT. This encodes CASSRDTNYNSPLHF.

This clone has only one observation. The chain is built from TRBV6-2 or TRBV6-3 and TRBJ1-1; D unclear. The CDR3 runs 13 residues. In germline, CDR1 is MNHEY, CDR2 SVGEGT. V lost 3 bases to trimming and J lost 0 bases, with 5 bases between them. The CDR3 sequence: CASSYQMNTEAFF. CDR3 DNA: TGTGCCAGCAGTTATCAAATGAACACTGAAGCTTTCTTT.

This clone was picked up a small number of times. The chain uses TRBV28 and TRBJ2-1, with D perhaps TRBD1 or TRBD2 (5 bases each). Per germline, CDR1 MDHEN and CDR2 SYDVKM. With 11 bases removed from V and 0 bases from J, the gap between germline ends came to 14 bases. This CDR3 spans 14 amino acids. Here the CDR3 reads CAARGRNSYNEQFF. The CDR3 region has the DNA TGTGCCGCACGGGGACGGAACTCCTACAATGAGCAGTTCTTC.

CDR3: CASSLWENTGELFF. DNA of the CDR3: TGTGCCAGCAGCTTGTGGGAGAACACCGGGGAGCTGTTTTTT. J is TRBJ2-2 and V is TRBV5-4; D gene uncertain. V lost 1 base, J lost 1 base, and 5 bases lay in between. The CDR3 extends over 14 amino acids. Germline CDR1 reads SGHNT; CDR2 reads YYREEE (reference sequence).

V gene TRBV25-1 combines with J gene TRBJ2-2; D is perhaps TRBD1 or TRBD2 (6 bases each). Germline lookup yields CDR1 MGHDK and CDR2 SYGVNS. The V and J ends lost 8 bases and 5 bases respectively, with 18 bases between them. The CDR3 spans 15 residues. The CDR3 spells CASRSSTGRTGELFF. The CDR3 coding sequence is TGTGCCAGCCGTAGTAGCACAGGGAGGACCGGGGAGCTGTTTTTT.

Comment on this clone: At one boundary the junction diverges from the germline segment, which might be a read error. The rearrangement uses TRBV5-1 and TRBJ1-1; TRBD1 might be the D (5 bases). Germline V gene lookup returns CDR1 SGHRS and CDR2 YFSETQ. The CDR3 has 16 amino acids. The CDR3 nucleotides are TGTGCCAGCAGCTTGGCCTTGGGCCTCAGGGAGACTGAAGCTTTCTTT. Protein: CASSLALGLRETEAFF.

The chain is built from TRBV2 and TRBJ1-5, with D maybe TRBD1 (6 bases). Trimming shortened V by 8 bases and J by 1 base, and 15 bases separated the two germline ends. The CDR3 is made up of 15 amino acids. Germline CDR1 is SNHLY and CDR2 is FYNNEI. CDR3: CASRWGQGSNQPQHF. DNA of the CDR3: TGTGCCAGCCGCTGGGGGCAGGGCAGCAATCAGCCCCAGCATTTT.

A single count supports this clone. V is TRBV4-2 and J is TRBJ1-2, with 7 bases matching TRBD1. J was trimmed by 3 bases and V by 0 bases; bases with no gene match: 4. This CDR3 is 15 amino acids long. Germline V lookup: CDR1 LGHNA, CDR2 YNFKEQ. CDR3 protein: CASSQDTGEDYGYTF. The CDR3, as DNA: TGTGCCAGCAGCCAAGATACAGGGGAGGACTATGGCTACACCTTC.

The rearrangement joins TRBV4-3 to TRBJ2-3, with D perhaps matching TRBD1 (5 bases). The germline V gene has CDR1 LGHNA and CDR2 YSLEER. The V and J ends lost 0 bases and 4 bases respectively, with 11 bases between them. This CDR3 region has 15 residues. CDR3 protein: CASSQEAGSADTQYF. CDR3 bases: TGCGCCAGCAGCCAAGAGGCAGGGTCCGCAGATACGCAGTATTTT.

The chain couples TRBV10-3 to TRBJ1-2; D is perhaps TRBD1 (6 bases). CDR1 is ENHRY, CDR2 SYGVKD, per germline. The CDR3 spans 13 residues. V lost 6 bases, J lost 7 bases, and 15 bases lay in between. CDR3 in DNA: TGTGCCATCAGCCACGAGGGGGGCGGTGGCTACACCTTC. The encoded protein is CAISHEGGGGYTF.

This clone appeared a single time. The chain links TRBV7-9 to TRBJ2-2; D assignment may be TRBD1 or TRBD2 (5 bases each). The length of the CDR3 is 15 residues. Germline V gene data show CDR1 as SEHNR and CDR2 as FQNEAQ (reference sequence). Deletions cut 5 bases from V and 3 bases from J, with 13 bases between. CDR3 sequence (DNA): TGTGCCAGCAGCCAAGGGGACGGTTACACCGGGGAGCTGTTTTTT. Its translation: CASSQGDGYTGELFF.

The chain links TRBV7-9 to TRBJ1-6; tentative D call: TRBD1 (5 bases). The CDR3 consists of 17 residues. CDR1 SEHNR and CDR2 FQNEAQ come from the germline V gene (reference sequence). V was clipped by 1 base and J by 4 bases, with 14 bases between them. DNA of the CDR3: TGTGCCAGCAGCTTAGGCGCCCCACAGGATTATAATTCACCCCTCCACTTT. Protein product: CASSLGAPQDYNSPLHF.

J is TRBJ1-6 and V is TRBV20-1, with unresolved D. Germline V gene sequence: CDR1 DFQATT, CDR2 SNEGSKA (reference sequence). The CDR3 spans 11 residues. V shed 6 bases and J shed 15 bases, with 15 bases lying between them. The CDR3 loop reads CSAGSQFILHF. CDR3 nucleotides: TGCAGTGCCGGATCCCAATTTATCCTCCACTTT.

This clone was counted once. The chain uses TRBV19 and TRBJ1-2, with D possibly matching TRBD1 (6 bases). This CDR3 is built from 15 residues. Germline V gives CDR1 LNHDA, CDR2 SQIVND (reference sequence). V lost 1 base and J 8 bases, leaving 17 bases between the germline ends. CDR3 sequence reads: CASSIGGGLNLGYTF. CDR3 nucleotide sequence: TGTGCCAGTAGTATAGGAGGGGGGCTGAACTTAGGCTACACCTTC. The full variable domain, in which reference TRBV19 and TRBJ1-2 provide the parts outside the CDR3, is DGGITQSPKYLFRKEGQNVTLSCEQNLNHDAMYWYRQDPGQGLRLIYYSQIVNDFQKGDIAEGYSVSREKKESFPLTVTSAQKNPTAFYLCASSIGGGLNLGYTFGSGTRLTVV.